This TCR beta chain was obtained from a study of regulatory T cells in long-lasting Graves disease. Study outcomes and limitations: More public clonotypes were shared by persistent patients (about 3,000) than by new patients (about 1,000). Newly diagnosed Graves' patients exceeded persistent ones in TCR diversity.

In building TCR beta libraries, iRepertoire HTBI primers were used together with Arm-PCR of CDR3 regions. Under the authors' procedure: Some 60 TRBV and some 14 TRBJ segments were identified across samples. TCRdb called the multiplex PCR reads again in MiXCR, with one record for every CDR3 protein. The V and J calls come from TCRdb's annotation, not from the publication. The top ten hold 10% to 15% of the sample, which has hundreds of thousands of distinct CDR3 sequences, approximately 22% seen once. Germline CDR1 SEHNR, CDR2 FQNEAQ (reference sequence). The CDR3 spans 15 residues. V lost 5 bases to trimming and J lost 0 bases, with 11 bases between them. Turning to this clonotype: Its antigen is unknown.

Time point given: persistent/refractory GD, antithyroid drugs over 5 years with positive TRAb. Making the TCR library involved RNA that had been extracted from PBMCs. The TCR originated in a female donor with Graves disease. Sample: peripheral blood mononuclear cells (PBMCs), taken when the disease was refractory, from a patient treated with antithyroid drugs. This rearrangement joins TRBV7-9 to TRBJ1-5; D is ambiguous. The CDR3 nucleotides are TGTGCCAGCAGCCACCCGGCCGATAGCAATCAGCCCCAGCATTTT. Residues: CASSHPADSNQPQHF.